These 26 T cell receptor beta chains were all obtained from the same sample, sequenced in a study of blood T cell repertoires in COVID-19. TCRdb keeps only in-frame clones here, not all; method: immunoSEQ multiplex PCR. The data hold roughly 220,000 clones, with around 82% observed a single time. Sequencing input: peripheral blood. The receptor source for this set is a woman between 70 and 85 years old with acute or convalescent COVID-19.

The chain combines TRBV5-6 with TRBJ2-2; 9 nucleotides align to TRBD1. Germline V gene sequence: CDR1 SGHDT, CDR2 YYEEEE. With V trimmed by 3 bases and J by 1 base, 13 bases remained unmatched. This CDR3 comprises 19 residues. This CDR3 is CASSSRQGDLGKNTGELFF. The CDR3 DNA sequence: TGTGCCAGCAGCTCCCGACAGGGGGACTTGGGGAAGAACACCGGGGAGCTGTTTTTT. The whole variable domain, remainder taken from reference TRBV5-6 and TRBJ2-2, is DAGVTQSPTHLIKTRGQQVTLRCSPKSGHDTVSWYQQALGQGPQFIFQYYEEEERQRGNFPDRFSGHQFPNYSSELNVNALLLGDSALYLCASSSRQGDLGKNTGELFFGEGSRLTVL.

This clone was recorded only once. The J gene is TRBJ2-7, the V gene TRBV5-1; 7 bases match TRBD2. This CDR3 is 15 amino acids long. Germline V lookup: CDR1 SGHRS, CDR2 YFSETQ. After removal of 0 bases from V and 4 bases from J, the junction contained 7 bases not matched to a gene. CDR3 nucleotides: TGCGCCAGCAGCTTGGGAGGACTAGGTGGGTACGAGCAGTACTTC. Encoded protein: CASSLGGLGGYEQYF.

This chain joins TRBV7-9 and TRBJ2-3; possible D gene TRBD1, 6 bases. The germline V and J ends were trimmed by 3 bases and 0 bases, with 13 bases remaining between them. From germline, CDR1 is SEHNR and CDR2 FQNEAQ (reference sequence). The CDR3 consists of 16 residues. CDR3 in amino acids: CASSFTGSPSTDTQYF. CDR3 in DNA: TGTGCCAGCAGCTTTACAGGGTCCCCTAGCACAGATACGCAGTATTTT.

This chain joins TRBV28 and TRBJ2-5, with TRBD1 as a possible D gene (5 bases). The V gene's germline CDR1 is MDHEN and CDR2 SYDVKM. Trimming stripped 7 bases from V and 0 bases from J, with 18 bases between. The length of the CDR3 is 16 residues. The CDR3 reads CASNVRTTKYQETQYF. The CDR3 region has the DNA TGTGCCAGCAACGTAAGGACAACTAAGTACCAAGAGACCCAGTACTTC.

The chain uses TRBV28 and TRBJ2-2, with TRBD1 identical over 8 bases. The CDR3 has 15 amino acids. In germline, CDR1 is MDHEN, CDR2 SYDVKM. J was trimmed by 4 bases and V by 7 bases; bases with no gene match: 8. CDR3 nucleotide sequence: TGTGCCAGCATCGAGGGACAGGTTTCCACCGGGGAGCTGTTTTTT. The encoded protein is CASIEGQVSTGELFF.

This clone was seen at least ten times. This chain uses TRBV13 with TRBJ2-7, with 15 bases lining up with TRBD2. The CDR3 runs 14 residues. Germline V gene sequence: CDR1 PRHDT, CDR2 FYEKMQ (reference sequence). Trimming cost V 6 bases and J 6 bases; bases outside gene matches: 3. CDR3 residues: CASSLGLAGGEQYF. DNA for the CDR3: TGTGCCAGCAGTTTGGGACTAGCGGGAGGCGAGCAGTACTTC.

The J gene is TRBJ2-7, the V gene TRBV3-1 (or the pseudogene TRBV3-2), with D possibly being TRBD2 (5 bases). The CDR3 spans 13 residues. The V end was cut by 6 bases, the J end by 2 bases, with 11 bases between. Germline V CDR1 and CDR2: LGHDT, YNNKEL (reference sequence). CDR3 residues: CASSRGQTYEQYF. CDR3 coding DNA: TGTGCCAGCAGTCGCGGGCAAACCTACGAGCAGTACTTC.

The chain employs TRBV28 and TRBJ2-7; perhaps TRBD2 as D (5 bases). Per the germline V gene, CDR1 is MDHEN and CDR2 is SYDVKM. This CDR3 is built from 15 residues. V dropped 1 base and J dropped 2 bases, with 12 bases sitting between them. The DNA for the CDR3 is TGTGCCAGCAGTTTATCACTAGATGGGGCCTACGAGCAGTACTTC. Translation gives CASSLSLDGAYEQYF.

The chain couples TRBV6-4 to TRBJ2-6, with TRBD2 as a possible D gene (7 bases). This CDR3 spans 19 amino acids. Germline V gene sequence: CDR1 MRHNA, CDR2 SNTAGT. V was shortened by 4 bases and J by 0 bases, with 19 bases between the two germline ends. CDR3 in amino acids: CASSATGEGVRSGANVLTF. CDR3 in DNA: TGTGCCAGCAGTGCCACCGGGGAGGGGGTTCGCTCTGGGGCCAACGTCCTGACTTTC.

This clone was seen only once. CDR3 amino acids: CASSQDGQSSYEQYF. DNA of the CDR3: TGTGCCAGCAGCCAAGATGGACAGAGCTCCTACGAGCAGTACTTC. V and J are TRBV3-1 (or the pseudogene TRBV3-2) and TRBJ2-7; a weak D match, TRBD1 (6 bases). Trimming took 0 bases from V and 0 from J, leaving 9 bases between them. In germline, CDR1 is LGHDT, CDR2 YNNKEL (reference sequence). The CDR3 totals 15 residues.

This clone was detected ten times or more. V usage is TRBV4-2 and J usage is TRBJ1-2; D might be TRBD1 (6 bases). Germline V gives CDR1 LGHNA, CDR2 YNFKEQ. The CDR3 is 15 residues long. Trimming cost V 2 bases and J 3 bases, with 13 bases left between them. CDR3: CASSQLGGADYGYTF. The CDR3 DNA reads TGTGCCAGCAGCCAACTAGGGGGAGCCGACTATGGCTACACCTTC.

The J gene is TRBJ2-2, the V gene TRBV5-1; the match to TRBD2 covers 8 bases. The length of the CDR3 is 15 residues. The germline CDR1 and CDR2 sequences are SGHRS and YFSETQ. J lost 1 base, V lost 4 bases, and 3 bases had no gene match. The CDR3 DNA reads TGCGCCAGCAGCAGTAGCGGGAAGAACACCGGGGAGCTGTTTTTT. It yields the protein CASSSSGKNTGELFF. Full variable domain (rest looked up from reference TRBV5-1 and TRBJ2-2): KAGVTQTPRYLIKTRGQQVTLSCSPISGHRSVSWYQQTPGQGLQFLFEYFSETQRNKGNFPGRFSGRQFSNSRSEMNVSTLELGDSALYLCASSSSGKNTGELFFGEGSRLTVL.

The V gene is TRBV5-1, the J gene TRBJ2-3; a possible D gene is TRBD1 (5 bases). With 1 base removed from V and 6 bases from J, the gap between germline ends came to 6 bases. This CDR3 spans 12 amino acids. Germline-derived CDR1 and CDR2 are SGHRS and YFSETQ. CDR3 amino acids: CASSLRGDTQYF. The CDR3 DNA reads as TGCGCCAGCAGCTTGAGGGGTGATACGCAGTATTTT.

This clone showed up just once. The chain employs TRBV15 and TRBJ2-7; the D is unclear. The CDR3 totals 13 residues. From germline, CDR1 is LNHNV and CDR2 YYDKDF (reference sequence). With 5 bases removed from V and 2 bases from J, the gap between germline ends came to 10 bases. The CDR3 region is CATSFGGPYEQYF. In nucleotides, the CDR3 is TGTGCCACCAGCTTCGGTGGTCCCTACGAGCAGTACTTC.

This clone has more than one count but fewer than ten. This rearrangement joins TRBV11-2 to TRBJ2-7; D is undetermined. Trimming removed 1 base from V and 0 bases from J, with 7 bases in between. The germline CDR1 and CDR2 sequences are SGHAT and FQNNGV. The CDR3 loop spans 14 amino acids. The CDR3 here is CASSLGASSYEQYF. CDR3 nucleotide sequence: TGTGCCAGCAGCTTAGGAGCTAGCTCCTACGAGCAGTACTTC.

The chain recombines TRBV27 with TRBJ1-2, with 9 bases fitting TRBD1. J gave up 4 bases and V 3 bases, and 3 bases lay outside the gene matches. This CDR3 has 14 amino acids. Germline CDR1 is MNHEY and CDR2 is SMNVEV (reference sequence). The DNA of the CDR3 is TGTGCCAGCAGTTTTTCGGGACAGGGCTATGGCTACACCTTC. Encoded protein: CASSFSGQGYGYTF.

This clone is a singleton in its sample. The J gene is TRBJ2-2, the V gene TRBV11-2; 8 bases fit TRBD2. The CDR3 covers 16 residues. V lost 1 base and J lost 8; bases outside the gene matches: 9. Germline assignment: CDR1 SGHAT and CDR2 FQNNGV. The CDR3 is CASSLVPGLVPGELFF. CDR3 DNA: TGTGCCAGCAGCTTAGTCCCGGGACTAGTCCCTGGGGAGCTGTTTTTT. Variable domain in full (rest from reference TRBV11-2 and TRBJ2-2): EAGVAQSPRYKIIEKRQSVAFWCNPISGHATLYWYQQILGQGPKLLIQFQNNGVVDDSQLPKDRFSAERLKGVDSTLKIQPAKLEDSAVYLCASSLVPGLVPGELFFGEGSRLTVL.

The J gene is TRBJ2-7, the V gene TRBV29-1; D perhaps matches TRBD1 (5 bases). The ends were cut back, 7 bases at V and 4 bases at J, with 20 bases in the middle. The length of the CDR3 is 14 residues. Germline values: CDR1 SQVTM, CDR2 ANQGSEA. Here the CDR3 reads CSGGPGVQGYEQYF. The CDR3, as DNA: TGCAGCGGAGGCCCCGGCGTGCAGGGATACGAGCAGTACTTC.

This chain uses TRBV5-1 with TRBJ1-1; D remains ambiguous. This CDR3 region has 14 residues. From germline, CDR1 is SGHRS and CDR2 YFSETQ. V was pared by 7 bases and J by 1 base, with 14 bases between. The CDR3 here is CASASGRGNTEAFF. The CDR3 region has the DNA TGCGCCAGCGCCTCCGGGAGAGGGAACACTGAAGCTTTCTTT.

V gene TRBV7-6 combines with J gene TRBJ1-2, with 8 bases identical to TRBD1. The CDR3 totals 15 residues. CDR1 and CDR2 from the germline V gene are SGHVS and FNYEAQ. Losses at the gene ends were 1 base for V and 7 bases for J; bases not matched to a gene: 8. CDR3 in amino acids: CASSLGTGTSGGYTF. The CDR3 DNA reads as TGTGCCAGCAGCTTAGGGACAGGGACCAGTGGTGGCTACACCTTC.

The chain is built from TRBV25-1 and TRBJ2-1; TRBD1 matches at 7 bases. Germline V gene data show CDR1 as MGHDK and CDR2 as SYGVNS. The CDR3 is made up of 15 amino acids. V lost 2 bases to trimming and J lost 4 bases; unmatched junction nucleotides: 5. CDR3 region: CASSEQQGSYNEQFF. The CDR3 DNA sequence: TGTGCCAGCAGTGAACAACAGGGGTCGTACAATGAGCAGTTCTTC.

This clone was counted only a few times. The genes are TRBV6-5 and TRBJ1-2; 8 bases are a match to TRBD1. Unmatched junction bases numbered 11, after V lost 6 bases and J lost 8 bases. The CDR3 contains 14 residues. Germline V gene sequence: CDR1 MNHEY, CDR2 SVGAGI. For the CDR3, the DNA is TGTGCCAGCAGCCGCCTCCAGGGGGCTGGGGGCTACACCTTC. Translated, it gives CASSRLQGAGGYTF.

A word on this clone: Within the sample, other DNA sequences also encode this same CDR3. The gene calls are TRBV6-5 and TRBJ2-1; a weak D match, TRBD2 (5 bases). V was trimmed by 6 bases and J by 0 bases, leaving 12 bases between them. CDR1 and CDR2 from the germline V gene are MNHEY and SVGAGI. This CDR3 is built from 15 residues. This chain's CDR3 is CASRRLRSSYNEQFF. CDR3 sequence (DNA): TGTGCCAGCAGACGACTACGAAGCTCCTACAATGAGCAGTTCTTC.

The V and J genes are TRBV6-5 and TRBJ1-1; tentatively, D is TRBD1 (6 bases). Trimming pared 7 bases from V and 1 base from J, leaving 13 bases between. Germline CDR1 reads MNHEY; CDR2 reads SVGAGI. The CDR3 is made up of 14 amino acids. The CDR3 loop reads CASIKGQQNTEAFF. CDR3 coding DNA: TGTGCCAGCATTAAGGGACAACAGAACACTGAAGCTTTCTTT.

V is TRBV3-1 (or the pseudogene TRBV3-2) and J is TRBJ2-3, with TRBD2 matching over 7 bases. This CDR3 is built from 15 residues. In germline, CDR1 is LGHDT, CDR2 YNNKEL (reference sequence). Trimming removed 4 bases from V and 3 bases from J; junction bases left unmatched: 7. CDR3 bases: TGTGCCAGCAGCCTCAGACTAGCCGGAACAGATACGCAGTATTTT. Protein: CASSLRLAGTDTQYF.

The chain uses TRBV10-1 and TRBJ2-1; 16 bases align to TRBD2. The V gene's germline CDR1 is WNHNN and CDR2 SYGVQD (reference sequence). Unmatched junction bases numbered 8, after V lost 6 bases and J lost 9 bases. The CDR3 runs 16 residues. In DNA form, the CDR3 reads TGCGCCAGCAGCGCGGGACTAGCGGGAGGGCAGGGTGAGCAGTTCTTC. Its protein product is CASSAGLAGGQGEQFF.